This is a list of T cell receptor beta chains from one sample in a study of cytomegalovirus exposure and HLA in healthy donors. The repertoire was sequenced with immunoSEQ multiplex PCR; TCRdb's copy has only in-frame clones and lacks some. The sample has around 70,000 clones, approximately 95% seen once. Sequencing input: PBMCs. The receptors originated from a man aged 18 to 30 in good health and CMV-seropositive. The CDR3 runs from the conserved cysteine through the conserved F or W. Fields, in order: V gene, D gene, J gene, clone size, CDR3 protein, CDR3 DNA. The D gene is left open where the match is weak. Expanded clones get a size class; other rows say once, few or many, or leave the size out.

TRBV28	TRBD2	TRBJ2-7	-	CASSAVLAGPSSYEQYF	TGTGCCAGCAGTGCGGTCCTAGCGGGACCAAGCTCCTACGAGCAGTACTTC
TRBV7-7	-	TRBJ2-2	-	CASSSGFAGELFF	TGTGCTAGCAGCTCAGGGTTTGCCGGGGAGCTGTTTTTT
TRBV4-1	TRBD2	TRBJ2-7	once	CASSSRLAQRHYEQYF	TGCGCCAGCAGCTCCAGACTAGCCCAAAGACACTACGAGCAGTACTTC
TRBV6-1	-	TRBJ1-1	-	CASSEGIGQRVNTEAFF	TGTGCCAGCAGTGAAGGGATAGGACAGAGAGTGAACACTGAAGCTTTCTTT
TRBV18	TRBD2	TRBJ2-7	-	CASSPLAGPPSEQYF	TGTGCCAGCTCACCACTAGCGGGACCCCCCTCCGAGCAGTACTTC
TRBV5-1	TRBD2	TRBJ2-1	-	CASSLREGPHNEQFF	TGCGCCAGCAGCTTGAGGGAGGGCCCTCACAATGAGCAGTTCTTC
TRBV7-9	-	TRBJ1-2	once	CASSPRRSNYGYTF	TGTGCCAGCAGCCCCCGTCGTAGTAACTATGGCTACACCTTC
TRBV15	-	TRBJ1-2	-	CATSRDLGSGNYGYTF	TGTGCCACCAGCAGAGATTTGGGATCGGGGAACTATGGCTACACCTTC
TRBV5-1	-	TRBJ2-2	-	CASSFEGTGELFF	TGCGCCAGCAGCTTCGAGGGAACCGGGGAGCTGTTTTTT
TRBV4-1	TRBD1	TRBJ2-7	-	CASSQGATGDYEQYF	TGCGCCAGCAGCCAAGGAGCGACAGGGGACTACGAGCAGTACTTC
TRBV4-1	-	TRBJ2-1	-	CASSREAGQSSYNEQFF	TGCGCCAGCAGCCGAGAGGCAGGCCAAAGCTCCTACAATGAGCAGTTCTTC
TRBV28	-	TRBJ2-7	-	CASTGDGTYEQYF	TGTGCCAGCACGGGTGACGGGACTTACGAGCAGTACTTC
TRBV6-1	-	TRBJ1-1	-	CASTINHREAFF	TGTGCCAGCACCATAAACCATCGGGAAGCTTTCTTT
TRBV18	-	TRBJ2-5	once	CASSPNSPKYQETQYF	TGTGCCAGCTCACCCAACTCACCAAAGTACCAAGAGACCCAGTACTTC
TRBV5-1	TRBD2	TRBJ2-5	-	CASSSGLASREETQYF	TGCGCCAGCAGCTCGGGACTAGCGTCCCGAGAAGAGACCCAGTACTTC
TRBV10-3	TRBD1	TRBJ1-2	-	CAAQQGLIYGYTF	TGTGCCGCCCAACAGGGGCTTATCTATGGCTACACCTTC
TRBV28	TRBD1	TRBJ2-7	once	CASSLNTGTGVYEQYF	TGTGCCAGCAGTTTAAACACCGGGACAGGGGTCTACGAGCAGTACTTC
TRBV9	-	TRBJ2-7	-	CASSFAVSNEQYF	TGTGCCAGCTCCTTCGCGGTATCTAACGAGCAGTACTTC
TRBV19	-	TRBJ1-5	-	CASSTNRYNQPQHF	TGTGCCAGTAGTACCAACAGATACAATCAGCCCCAGCATTTT
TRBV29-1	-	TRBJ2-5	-	CSVVGEGLRETQYF	TGCAGCGTGGTAGGAGAGGGCCTACGAGAGACCCAGTACTTC
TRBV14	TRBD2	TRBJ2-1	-	CASSSGLAGQSSYNEQFF	TGTGCCAGCAGCTCAGGACTAGCGGGCCAGAGCTCCTACAATGAGCAGTTCTTC
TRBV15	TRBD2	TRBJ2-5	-	CATSREKGTTGETQYF	TGTGCCACCAGCAGAGAGAAAGGGACTACCGGGGAGACCCAGTACTTC
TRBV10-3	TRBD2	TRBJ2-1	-	CAIRGLGFNEQFF	TGTGCCATCAGGGGACTAGGTTTTAATGAGCAGTTCTTC
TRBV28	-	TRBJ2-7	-	CASSPPGKYEQYF	TGTGCCAGCAGCCCCCCCGGGAAGTACGAGCAGTACTTC
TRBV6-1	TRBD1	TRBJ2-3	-	CASIRTGNTDTQYF	TGTGCCAGCATCCGGACAGGGAACACAGATACGCAGTATTTT
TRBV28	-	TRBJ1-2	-	CASSPGGVVYGYTF	TGTGCCAGCAGTCCCGGGGGGGTGGTCTATGGCTACACCTTC
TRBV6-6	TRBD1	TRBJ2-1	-	CASNPGTGAYNEQFF	TGTGCCAGCAATCCCGGGACAGGGGCGTACAATGAGCAGTTCTTC
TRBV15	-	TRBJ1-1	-	CATSRVGTGEAFF	TGTGCCACCAGCAGGGTTGGAACAGGTGAAGCTTTCTTT
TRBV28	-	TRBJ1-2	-	CASSLVLGPANYGYTF	TGTGCCAGCAGTTTGGTCCTGGGGCCGGCTAACTATGGCTACACCTTC
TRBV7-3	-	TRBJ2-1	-	CASSLTLHNEQFF	TGTGCCAGCAGCCTGACTCTTCACAATGAGCAGTTCTTC
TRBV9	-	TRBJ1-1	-	CASSVDPVNTEAFF	TGTGCCAGCAGCGTAGATCCGGTTAACACTGAAGCTTTCTTT
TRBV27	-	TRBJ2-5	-	CASRRADPRETQYF	TGTGCCAGCAGACGAGCGGACCCCCGGGAGACCCAGTACTTC
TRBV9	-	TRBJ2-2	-	CASSAAGSGTGELFF	TGTGCCAGCAGCGCCGCAGGGTCTGGCACCGGGGAGCTGTTTTTT
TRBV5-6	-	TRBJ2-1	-	CASSGGTFGTWYWDEQFF	TGTGCCAGCAGCGGGGGAACTTTCGGGACTTGGTACTGGGATGAGCAGTTCTTC
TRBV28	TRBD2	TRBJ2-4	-	CASSRQREGRGKNIQYF	TGTGCCAGCAGCCGTCAGCGGGAGGGCCGGGGCAAAAACATTCAGTACTTC
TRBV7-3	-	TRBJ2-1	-	CASSYSASSYNEQFF	TGTGCCAGCAGTTATAGTGCTAGCTCCTACAATGAGCAGTTCTTC
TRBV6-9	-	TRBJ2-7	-	CASSYGDEQYF	TGTGCCAGCAGTTACGGGGACGAGCAGTACTTC
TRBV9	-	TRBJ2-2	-	CASSVQVTGELFF	TGTGCCAGCAGCGTACAGGTCACCGGGGAGCTGTTTTTT
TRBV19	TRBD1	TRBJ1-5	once	CASNPGQRNQPQHF	TGTGCCAGTAACCCGGGACAGCGCAATCAGCCCCAGCATTTT
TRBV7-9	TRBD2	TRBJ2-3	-	CASSLPSGGTDTQYF	TGTGCCAGCAGCTTGCCTAGCGGGGGCACAGATACGCAGTATTTT
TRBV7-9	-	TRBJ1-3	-	CASSLEETAGNTIYF	TGTGCCAGCAGCTTGGAGGAGACCGCAGGAAACACCATATATTTT
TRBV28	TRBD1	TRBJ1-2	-	CASSPPDRGGGYTF	TGTGCCAGCAGCCCTCCGGACAGGGGAGGTGGCTACACCTTC
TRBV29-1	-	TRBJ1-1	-	CSVCAGGGSVNTEAFF	TGCAGCGTTTGCGCTGGGGGGGGGTCGGTGAACACTGAAGCTTTCTTT
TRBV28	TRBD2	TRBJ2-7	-	CASRNLGTSGRGGYEQYF	TGTGCCAGCAGGAACCTTGGGACTAGCGGGAGGGGGGGCTACGAGCAGTACTTC
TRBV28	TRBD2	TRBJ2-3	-	CASSWREGEDTQYF	TGTGCCAGCAGTTGGCGGGAGGGGGAAGATACGCAGTATTTT
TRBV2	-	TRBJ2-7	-	CASSSGSGAYEQYF	TGTGCCAGCAGTAGTGGAAGCGGAGCCTACGAGCAGTACTTC
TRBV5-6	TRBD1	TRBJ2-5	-	CASSTLRPYGTAEETQYF	TGTGCCAGCAGCACTCTACGTCCTTATGGGACAGCGGAAGAGACCCAGTACTTC
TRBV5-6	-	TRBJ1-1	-	CASSLLGALEAFF	TGTGCCAGCAGCTTGCTAGGGGCCCTAGAAGCTTTCTTT
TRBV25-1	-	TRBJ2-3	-	CASSGGLVRTDTQYF	TGTGCCAGCAGTGGGGGGCTCGTGCGCACAGATACGCAGTATTTT
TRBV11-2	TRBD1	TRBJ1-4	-	CASSRDRGREKLFF	TGTGCCAGCAGCCGAGACAGGGGTAGAGAAAAACTGTTTTTT
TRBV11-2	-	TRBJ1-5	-	CASSLDFSGRAFYSNQPQHF	TGTGCCAGCAGCTTAGATTTTTCTGGTAGAGCTTTTTATAGCAATCAGCCCCAGCATTTT
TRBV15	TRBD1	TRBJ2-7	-	CATSIEQGALYEQYF	TGTGCCACCAGCATCGAACAGGGGGCCCTCTACGAGCAGTACTTC
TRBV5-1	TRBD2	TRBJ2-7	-	CASSSGTSGSYEQYF	TGCGCCAGCAGCTCCGGGACTAGCGGATCCTACGAGCAGTACTTC
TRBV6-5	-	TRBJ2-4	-	CASSYSTGRVVQVYF	TGTGCCAGCAGCTATTCGACGGGCAGGGTCGTACAGGTTTACTTC
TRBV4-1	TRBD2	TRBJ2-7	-	CASSQQPGTSGTVSYEQYF	TGCGCCAGCAGCCAACAGCCCGGGACTAGCGGGACCGTCTCCTACGAGCAGTACTTC
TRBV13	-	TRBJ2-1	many	CASSLSLNNEQFF	TGTGCCAGCAGCCTATCCCTAAACAATGAGCAGTTCTTC
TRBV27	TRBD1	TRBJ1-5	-	CASSLSTGGGIPQHF	TGTGCCAGCAGTTTATCGACAGGGGGGGGAATCCCCCAGCATTTT